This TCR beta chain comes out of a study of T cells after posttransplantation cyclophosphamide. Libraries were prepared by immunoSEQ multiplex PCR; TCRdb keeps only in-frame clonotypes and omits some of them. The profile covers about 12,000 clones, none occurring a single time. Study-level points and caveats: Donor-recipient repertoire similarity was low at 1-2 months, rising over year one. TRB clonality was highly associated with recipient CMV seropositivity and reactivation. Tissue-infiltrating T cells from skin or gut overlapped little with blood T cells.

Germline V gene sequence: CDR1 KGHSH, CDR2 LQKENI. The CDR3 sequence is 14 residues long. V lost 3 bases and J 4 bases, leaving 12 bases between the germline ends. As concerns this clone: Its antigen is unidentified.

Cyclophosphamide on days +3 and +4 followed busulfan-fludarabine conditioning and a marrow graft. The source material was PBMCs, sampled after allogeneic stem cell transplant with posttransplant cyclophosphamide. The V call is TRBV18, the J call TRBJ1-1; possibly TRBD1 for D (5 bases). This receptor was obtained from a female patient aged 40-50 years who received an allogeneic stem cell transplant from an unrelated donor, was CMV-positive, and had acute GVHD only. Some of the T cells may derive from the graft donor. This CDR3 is CASSPGRVSTEAFF. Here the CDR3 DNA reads TGTGCCAGCTCACCGGGCAGGGTCTCCACTGAAGCTTTCTTT.